A selection of T cell receptor beta chains follows, all from one sample in a study of blood T cell repertoires in COVID-19. Libraries were prepared by immunoSEQ multiplex PCR; TCRdb keeps only in-frame clonotypes and omits some of them. The sample has some 150,000 clones, roughly 80% seen once. Material for sequencing was peripheral blood. The receptors were gathered from a woman aged 70-85 years with COVID-19, enrolled during active disease. Both conserved end residues are part of each CDR3. Each record gives: CDR3 length, clone size, D gene, V gene, J gene, CDR3 protein, CDR3 DNA. D genes are given only for firm matches. Clone size, where shown, is once, few, many, or a class for clones that have expanded.

14,NA,NA,TRBV28,TRBJ2-7,CASSQTGWGYEQYF,TGTGCCAGCAGTCAGACAGGTTGGGGGTACGAGCAGTACTTC
16,NA,TRBD1,TRBV27,TRBJ1-4,CASSLSNRGLEEKLFF,TGTGCCAGCAGTTTGTCCAACAGGGGGCTGGAGGAAAAACTGTTTTTT
15,few,TRBD1,TRBV28,TRBJ1-1,CASSLSGQGAQWAFF,TGTGCCAGCAGTCTATCGGGACAGGGGGCGCAGTGGGCTTTCTTT
13,NA,NA,TRBV27,TRBJ1-1,CASSLGRQTTAFF,TGTGCCAGCAGTTTAGGCAGGCAGACGACGGCTTTCTTT
13,NA,NA,TRBV4-1,TRBJ2-2,CASSPPNTGELFF,TGCGCCAGCAGCCCTCCTAACACCGGGGAGCTGTTTTTT
17,NA,NA,TRBV9,TRBJ1-6,CASSVVPSGLGDSPLHF,TGTGCCAGCAGCGTAGTTCCCTCGGGTTTAGGGGATTCACCCCTCCACTTT
17,NA,TRBD1,TRBV27,TRBJ2-2,CASSLTWTGVDTGELFF,TGTGCCAGCAGTTTAACCTGGACAGGGGTGGACACCGGGGAGCTGTTTTTT
13,NA,NA,TRBV6-6,TRBJ1-3,CASRPAQGNTIYF,TGTGCCAGCAGACCTGCCCAGGGAAACACCATATATTTT
15,NA,TRBD2,TRBV7-2,TRBJ2-3,CASSLGERESDTQYF,TGTGCCAGCAGCTTAGGGGAGCGGGAGTCAGATACGCAGTATTTT
14,once,TRBD1,TRBV24-1,TRBJ2-1,CATSGVRGRNEQFF,TGTGCCACCAGTGGGGTGAGGGGGCGAAATGAGCAGTTCTTC
16,once,TRBD1,TRBV18,TRBJ1-6,CASSPGQGAGNSPLHF,TGTGCCAGCTCACCTGGACAGGGGGCAGGGAATTCACCCCTCCACTTT
13,once,TRBD2,TRBV30,TRBJ2-1,CAWGWASGDEQFF,TGTGCCTGGGGGTGGGCTAGCGGCGATGAGCAGTTCTTC
15,once,NA,TRBV14,TRBJ1-6,CASSQDGSYNSPLHF,TGTGCCAGCAGCCAAGACGGCTCCTATAATTCACCCCTCCACTTT
17,NA,TRBD2,TRBV11-3,TRBJ2-3,CASSTRLGGPGTDTQYF,TGTGCCAGCAGCACCCGACTGGGAGGGCCAGGCACAGATACGCAGTATTTT
14,once,NA,TRBV5-6,TRBJ2-3,CASARGTRTDTQYF,TGTGCCAGCGCAAGGGGGACCCGCACAGATACGCAGTATTTT
14,NA,NA,TRBV19,TRBJ2-7,CASSLRGFWHEQYF,TGTGCCAGTAGTCTCAGGGGATTTTGGCACGAGCAGTACTTC
15,NA,TRBD2,TRBV5-1,TRBJ2-5,CASSFSGTSQETQYF,TGCGCCAGCAGCTTTAGCGGGACTAGCCAAGAGACCCAGTACTTC
14,NA,TRBD1,TRBV6-5,TRBJ1-1,CASRAPGTGERAFF,TGTGCCAGCAGGGCACCTGGGACAGGGGAGCGGGCTTTCTTT
16,NA,NA,TRBV5-1,TRBJ2-1,CASSPQQQGSVNEQFF,TGCGCCAGCAGCCCCCAGCAACAGGGTTCGGTCAATGAGCAGTTCTTC
15,NA,NA,TRBV6-2/TRBV6-3,TRBJ1-5,CASSRDIGGNQPQHF,TGTGCCAGCAGTCGGGACATAGGCGGCAATCAGCCCCAGCATTTT
14,NA,NA,TRBV6-5,TRBJ1-5,CASSRSPSNQPQHF,TGTGCCAGCAGCAGAAGTCCCAGCAATCAGCCCCAGCATTTT
15,NA,TRBD2,TRBV19,TRBJ2-2,CASSIVAGGVGELFF,TGTGCCAGTAGTATCGTAGCGGGAGGGGTCGGGGAGCTGTTTTTT